This is a list of T cell receptor beta chains from one sample in a study of PD-L1 blockade in urothelial cancer. Only in-frame clones appear in the TCRdb table, and some are missing; sequencing was by immunoSEQ multiplex PCR. Here the sample spans tens of thousands of clones, roughly 84% being singletons. The material sequenced was PBMCs, taken around atezolizumab (anti-PD-L1) treatment. The receptors were sampled from a man aged 65 to 85 with urothelial cancer. The CDR3 runs from the conserved cysteine through the conserved F or W. A D gene is named only where the DNA matches it firmly.

TRBJ1-2 TRBV5-1 NA CASSTDGTSNYGYTF
TRBJ2-5 TRBV9 NA CASSVGLEQETQYF
TRBJ2-1 TRBV5-6 NA CASSWDSPYYNEQFF
TRBJ1-1 TRBV6-1 TRBD1 CASSAWDRVPITEAFF
TRBJ2-7 TRBV13 TRBD2 CATKGLADYEQYF
TRBJ2-7 TRBV7-6 NA CASSFSQGSYEQYF
TRBJ2-1 TRBV30 TRBD2 CAWRGSGLANNEQFF
TRBJ1-5 TRBV11-2 NA CASSLDNNQPQHF
TRBJ2-6 TRBV7-7 NA CASSLAGANVLTF
TRBJ2-5 TRBV6-5 TRBD1 CASSLTGTGSSKYF
TRBJ1-2 TRBV6-6 TRBD1 CASSYPSSGGFGYTF
TRBJ1-5 TRBV6-6 NA CASSYGGGNSNQPQHF
TRBJ2-3 TRBV5-6 TRBD2 CASTSGLSGDTQYF
TRBJ2-7 TRBV29-1 NA CSVGGGRSNYEQYF
TRBJ2-7 TRBV29-1 TRBD2 CSVAGLAGAISYEQYF
TRBJ2-5 TRBV7-7 NA CASSPRVQETQYF
TRBJ1-4 TRBV28 NA CASSSLLNEKLFF
TRBJ2-5 TRBV11-2 NA CASSLVSGGSGKGTQYF